What follows are 11 T cell receptor beta chains derived from one specimen sequenced in a study of blood T cell repertoires in COVID-19. The table came from immunoSEQ multiplex PCR; TCRdb's copy has only in-frame clones and leaves some out. The table has about 31,000 clones, 85% to 90% seen once; the top ten hold about 17%. Sequencing was performed on peripheral blood. The receptors derive from an elderly man with acute or convalescent COVID-19.

The rearrangement joins TRBV30 to TRBJ1-4; 9 nucleotides match TRBD1. V lost 1 base, J lost 7 bases, and 7 bases stayed unmatched. This CDR3 region has 15 residues. Germline V gene sequence: CDR1 GTSNPN, CDR2 SVGIG (reference sequence). The CDR3 DNA follows: TGTGCCTGGAGTGGGAACAGGGGGCTTGGTGAAAAACTGTTTTTT. This encodes CAWSGNRGLGEKLFF. Full variable domain (outside the CDR3, taken from reference TRBV30 and TRBJ1-4): SQTIHQWPATLVQPVGSPLSLECTVEGTSNPNLYWYRQAAGRGLQLLFYSVGIGQISSEVPQNLSASRPQDRQFILSSKKLLLSDSGFYLCAWSGNRGLGEKLFFGSGTQLSVL.

This chain links TRBV10-1 with TRBJ2-7, with 7 positions matching TRBD1. Unmatched junction bases numbered 10, after V lost 9 bases and J lost 2 bases. Per germline, CDR1 WNHNN and CDR2 SYGVQD (reference sequence). The CDR3 length is 14 residues. CDR3: CASSLQGSAYEQYF. As DNA, the CDR3 is TGCGCCAGTTCCTTACAGGGGAGCGCCTACGAGCAGTACTTC.

The genes are TRBV18 and TRBJ2-1; D is perhaps TRBD1 (5 bases). V gave up 6 bases and J gave up 7 bases, with 10 bases separating them. The CDR3 totals 12 residues. Per germline, CDR1 KGHSH and CDR2 LQKENI. The chain's CDR3 is CASSYNRNEQFF. CDR3 nucleotides: TGTGCCAGCTCCTACAACAGGAATGAGCAGTTCTTC.

The gene calls are TRBV3-1 (or the pseudogene TRBV3-2) and TRBJ2-3, with a possible D match to TRBD1 (5 bases). Germline loops: CDR1 LGHDT, CDR2 YNNKEL (reference sequence). This CDR3 is built from 15 residues. Trimming took 0 bases from V and 2 from J, leaving 9 bases between them. DNA for the CDR3: TGTGCCAGCAGCCAAGAAACAGGACCCACAGATACGCAGTATTTT. Translation: CASSQETGPTDTQYF.

V is TRBV5-5 and J is TRBJ2-1; a weak D match, TRBD2 (5 bases). CDR3 length equals 17 residues. Germline lookup yields CDR1 SGHKS and CDR2 YYEKEE (reference sequence). The germline V and J ends were trimmed by 0 bases and 0 bases, with 13 bases remaining between them. CDR3 region: CASSLALPEGSYNEQFF. CDR3 DNA sequence: TGTGCCAGCAGCTTGGCGTTGCCTGAGGGCTCCTACAATGAGCAGTTCTTC.

This clone was seen just once. The V gene is TRBV5-4, the J gene TRBJ2-2; tentative D call: TRBD1 (7 bases). Germline CDR1 is SGHNT and CDR2 is YYREEE (reference sequence). The CDR3 has 14 residues. Trimming left V 4 bases short and J 4 bases short, with 11 bases between. The CDR3 DNA follows: TGTGCCAGCAGCCTGCAGGGGGGCACCGGGGAGCTGTTTTTT. It specifies CASSLQGGTGELFF.

This clone has more than one count but fewer than ten. This chain connects TRBV2 to TRBJ1-5; 7 bases are shared with TRBD1. Trimming cost V 6 bases and J 4 bases; bases outside gene matches: 15. This CDR3 has 17 residues. CDR1 is SNHLY, CDR2 FYNNEI, per germline. The CDR3: CASRSGTAPFRNQPQHF. The CDR3 region has the DNA TGTGCCAGCAGATCCGGGACAGCCCCATTTCGTAATCAGCCCCAGCATTTT.

The V call is TRBV2, the J call TRBJ2-3; TRBD2 matches at 9 bases. Germline CDR1 and CDR2: SNHLY and FYNNEI. J lost 4 bases, V lost 6 bases, and 5 bases had no gene match. CDR3 length equals 14 residues. Here the CDR3 reads CASRDSGGADTQYF. The CDR3 nucleotides read TGTGCCAGCAGGGATAGCGGGGGTGCAGATACGCAGTATTTT.

The genes are TRBV3-1 (or the pseudogene TRBV3-2) and TRBJ2-5, with D perhaps matching TRBD1 (5 bases). V shed 4 bases and J shed 2 bases, with 11 bases lying between them. The length of the CDR3 is 14 residues. Germline CDR1 and CDR2: LGHDT and YNNKEL (reference sequence). The CDR3 sequence: CASSLAWTQETQYF. CDR3 sequence (DNA): TGTGCCAGCAGCCTTGCTTGGACACAAGAGACCCAGTACTTC.

The chain combines TRBV10-3 with TRBJ1-4; TRBD1 agrees at 8 bases. The germline gives CDR1 ENHRY, CDR2 SYGVKD. The J segment lost 8 bases and the V segment lost 6 bases, leaving 8 bases of the junction unmatched. The CDR3 sequence is 14 residues long. CDR3 in DNA: TGTGCCATCAGGGATGACAGGGGAGACGAAAAACTGTTTTTT. It specifies CAIRDDRGDEKLFF.

This clone was found once. The rearrangement uses TRBV30 and TRBJ2-1, with D unresolved. V lost 3 bases to trimming and J lost 5 bases, with 14 bases between them. In germline, CDR1 is GTSNPN, CDR2 SVGIG (reference sequence). CDR3 length: 14 residues. CDR3 residues: CAWSGLQLNNEQFF. The CDR3, as DNA: TGTGCCTGGAGCGGTTTACAGCTAAACAATGAGCAGTTCTTC.